This T cell receptor beta chain was retrieved from a study of Ad26.COV2.S vaccination and SARS-CoV-2 variants. Points from the study as a whole: Those who received vaccine or placebo ended up with similar non-spike TCR breadth. Once vaccination had occurred, spike-specific CD8+ and CD4+ T cell responses reportedly showed substantial breadth.

Method: immunoSEQ multiplex PCR; TCRdb's copy keeps in-frame clones and lacks some. Altogether hundreds of thousands of clones are present, 80% to 90% being singletons, with the ten largest covering about 1.5%. Comment on this clone: Its antigen remains unidentified.

Germline CDR1 reads DFQATT; CDR2 reads SNEGSKA (reference sequence). The V end was cut by 3 bases, the J end by 7 bases, with 13 bases between. The CDR3 runs to 13 residues. Stated treatment: around 19 received Ad26.COV2.S at low or high dose, single or two shots; 5 received placebo; per-sample allocation not given. At day 63 after the first vaccine or placebo injection, samples were drawn. Sequenced material: peripheral blood, taken in a trial of Ad26.COV2.S vaccine versus placebo. This TCR was recovered from a person between 18 and 60 years old who received the Ad26.COV2.S COVID-19 vaccine or a placebo. V gene TRBV20-1 combines with J gene TRBJ2-1, with D unclear. The CDR3 sequence is CSASRVELNEQFF. As DNA, the CDR3 is TGCAGTGCTAGTCGGGTCGAGTTGAATGAGCAGTTCTTC.